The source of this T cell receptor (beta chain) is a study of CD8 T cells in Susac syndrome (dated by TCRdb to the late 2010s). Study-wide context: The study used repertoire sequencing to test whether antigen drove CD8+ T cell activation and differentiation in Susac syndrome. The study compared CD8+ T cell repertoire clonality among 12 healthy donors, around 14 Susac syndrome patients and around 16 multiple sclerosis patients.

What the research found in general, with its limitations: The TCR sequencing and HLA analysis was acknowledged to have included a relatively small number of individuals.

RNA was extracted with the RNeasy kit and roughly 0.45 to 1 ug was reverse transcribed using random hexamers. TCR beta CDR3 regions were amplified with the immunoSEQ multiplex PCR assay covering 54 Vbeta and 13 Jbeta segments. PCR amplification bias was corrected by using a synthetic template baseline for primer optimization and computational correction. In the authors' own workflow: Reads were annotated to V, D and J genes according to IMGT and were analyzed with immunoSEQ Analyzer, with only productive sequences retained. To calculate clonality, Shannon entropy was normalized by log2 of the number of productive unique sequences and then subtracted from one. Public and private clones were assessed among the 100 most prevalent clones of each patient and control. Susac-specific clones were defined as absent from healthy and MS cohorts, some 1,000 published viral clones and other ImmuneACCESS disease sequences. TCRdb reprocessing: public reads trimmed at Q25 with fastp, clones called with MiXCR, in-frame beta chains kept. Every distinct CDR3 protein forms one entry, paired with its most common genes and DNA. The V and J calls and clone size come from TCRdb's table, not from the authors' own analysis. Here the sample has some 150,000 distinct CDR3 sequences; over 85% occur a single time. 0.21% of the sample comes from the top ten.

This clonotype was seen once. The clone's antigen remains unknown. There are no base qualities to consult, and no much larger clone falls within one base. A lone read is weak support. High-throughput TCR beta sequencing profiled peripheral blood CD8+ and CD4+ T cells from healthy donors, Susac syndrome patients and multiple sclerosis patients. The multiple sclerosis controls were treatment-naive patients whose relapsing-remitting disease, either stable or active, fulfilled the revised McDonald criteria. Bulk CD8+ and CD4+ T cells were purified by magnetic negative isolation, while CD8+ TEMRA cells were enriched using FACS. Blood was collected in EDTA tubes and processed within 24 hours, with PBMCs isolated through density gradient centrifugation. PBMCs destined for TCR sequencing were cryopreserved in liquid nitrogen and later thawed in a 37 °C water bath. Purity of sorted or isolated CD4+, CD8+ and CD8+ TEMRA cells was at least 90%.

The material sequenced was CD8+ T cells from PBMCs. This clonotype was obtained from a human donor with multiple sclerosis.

CDR3 loop: CASSSSGGAEPSYEQYF. The nucleotide sequence is TGTGCCAGCAGCTCCTCCGGGGGGGCGGAGCCTTCCTACGAGCAGTACTTC. Rearrangement joined TRBV5-6 to TRBJ2-7, and 8 junction bases match TRBD2. V is trimmed back by 3 bases and J by 1 base, and the junction contains 12 bases that no gene match accounts for. Via the germline V gene, CDR1 is SGHDT and CDR2 YYEEEE. Including cysteine and phenylalanine, the CDR3 has 17 amino acids. Just the 51-base CDR3 DNA is kept, in frame starting at base 1.